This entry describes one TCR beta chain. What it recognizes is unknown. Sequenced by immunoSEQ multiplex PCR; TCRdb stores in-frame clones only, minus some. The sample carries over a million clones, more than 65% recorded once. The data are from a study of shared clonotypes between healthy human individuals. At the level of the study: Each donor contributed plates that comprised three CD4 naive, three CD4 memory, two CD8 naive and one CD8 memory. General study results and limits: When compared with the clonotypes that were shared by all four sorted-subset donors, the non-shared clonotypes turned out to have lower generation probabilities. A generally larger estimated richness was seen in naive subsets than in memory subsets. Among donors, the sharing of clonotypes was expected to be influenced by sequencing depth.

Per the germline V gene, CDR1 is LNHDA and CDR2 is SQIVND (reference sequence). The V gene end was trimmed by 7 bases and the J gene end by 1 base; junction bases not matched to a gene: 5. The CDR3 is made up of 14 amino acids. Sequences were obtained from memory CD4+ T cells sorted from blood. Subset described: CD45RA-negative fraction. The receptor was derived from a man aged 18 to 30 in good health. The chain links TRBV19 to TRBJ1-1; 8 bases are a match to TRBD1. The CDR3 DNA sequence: TGTGCCAGTATCCAGGGGGCGTGGAACACTGAAGCTTTCTTT. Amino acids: CASIQGAWNTEAFF.